This is a list of T cell receptor beta chains from one sample in a study of regulatory T cells in long-lasting Graves disease. TCRdb ran MiXCR on the multiplex PCR reads and lists one entry per CDR3 protein. This repertoire shows 420,000 or so distinct CDR3 sequences, about a quarter found once; its top ten account for about a quarter. The specimen was peripheral blood mononuclear cells (PBMCs), collected when the disease was refractory, from a patient treated with antithyroid drugs. These receptors originate from a female donor with Graves disease. The CDR3 runs from the conserved cysteine through the conserved F or W. The D gene is left open where the match is weak. A row's size may be missing; if present it is once, few, many or a size class.

CDR3 length	J gene	clone size	D gene	V gene	CDR3 protein	CDR3 DNA
16	TRBJ2-7	.	.	TRBV3-1	CASSQVTASSPYEQYF	TGTGCCAGCAGCCAAGTAACGGCCAGCTCCCCGTACGAGCAGTACTTC
15	TRBJ1-5	many	.	TRBV5-1	CASSPGGVSNQPQHF	TGTGCCAGCAGCCCGGGAGGCGTTAGCAATCAGCCCCAGCATTTT
13	TRBJ1-5	few	TRBD1	TRBV13	CASSPGQELPQHF	TGTGCCAGCAGCCCCGGACAGGAACTGCCCCAGCATTTT
13	TRBJ2-7	many	.	TRBV28	CASSKTSFYEQYF	TGTGCCAGCAGTAAGACTTCGTTCTACGAGCAGTACTTC
12	TRBJ1-1	few	.	TRBV5-1	CASTYGNTEAFF	TGCGCCAGCACCTATGGGAACACTGAAGCTTTCTTT
15	TRBJ1-4	many	.	TRBV7-2	CASSQTRAAVEKLFF	TGTGCCAGCAGCCAGACGAGGGCAGCGGTTGAAAAACTGTTTTTT
14	TRBJ1-1	.	TRBD1	TRBV6-1	CASSPAGTGVEAFF	TGTGCCAGCAGTCCGGCCGGGACAGGGGTTGAAGCTTTCTTT
13	TRBJ2-7	many	.	TRBV6-2/TRBV6-3	CASSYSKGYEQYF	TGTGCCAGCAGTTACTCGAAGGGTTACGAGCAGTACTTC
14	TRBJ1-1	few	.	TRBV20-1	CSARGRVGNTEAFF	TGCAGTGCTAGAGGCAGGGTGGGAAACACTGAAGCTTTCTTT
14	TRBJ1-3	.	.	TRBV6-1	CASSAVVDGNTIYF	TGTGCCAGCAGTGCGGTTGTGGATGGAAACACCATATATTTT
14	TRBJ2-5	many	.	TRBV27	CASSFSASQETQYF	TGTGCCAGCAGTTTTTCGGCTAGCCAAGAGACCCAGTACTTC